These T cell receptor beta chains were read from a single sample in a study of early T cells in non-severe SARS-CoV-2 infection. TCRdb reprocessed the 5' RACE reads via MiXCR and lists one record per CDR3 protein. The sample has about 35,000 distinct CDR3 sequences, about 4.3% seen once. The sample taken for sequencing was whole blood. Receptors originate from an adult who was a healthcare worker with PCR-confirmed SARS-CoV-2 infection or an uninfected control (not recorded which). The CDR3 runs from the conserved cysteine through the conserved F or W. D genes are given only for firm matches. Rows give clone size only sometimes, using once, few, many, or a class for an expanded clone.

cdr3_nt | cdr3_aa | j_call | d_call | v_call | clone_size
TGTGCCAGCAGCCTTGGCCCCGAGCAGTACTTC | CASSLGPEQYF | TRBJ2-7 | NA | TRBV27 | many
TGCAGCGTTGAAGGTCGGACCGATGAAAAACTGTTTTTT | CSVEGRTDEKLFF | TRBJ1-4 | NA | TRBV29-1 | NA
TGCAGTGCTAGAGATGTGAAGGCCAGCGGCCTGTATGGCTACACCTTC | CSARDVKASGLYGYTF | TRBJ1-2 | NA | TRBV20-1 | many
TGTGCCAGCTCACCCGGAGGAGTCAATGAGCAGTTCTTC | CASSPGGVNEQFF | TRBJ2-1 | NA | TRBV18 | many
TGTGCCAGCAAAGGGACTGAACAAGAGACCCAGTACTTC | CASKGTEQETQYF | TRBJ2-5 | NA | TRBV12-3/TRBV12-4 | many
TGTGCCAGTAGTCCCCAGGACAGGGACACCGGGGAGCTGTTTTTT | CASSPQDRDTGELFF | TRBJ2-2 | TRBD1 | TRBV19 | NA
TGTGCCAGCAGCCCCCCAACCAGCACAGATACGCAGTATTTT | CASSPPTSTDTQYF | TRBJ2-3 | NA | TRBV9 | many
TGTGCCAGCAGCTCAATAGCTTTAGCCAAAAACATTCAGTACTTC | CASSSIALAKNIQYF | TRBJ2-4 | NA | TRBV7-2 | many
TGTGCCAGCAGTTCCCAACTGACAGGGCCAGATACGCAGTATTTT | CASSSQLTGPDTQYF | TRBJ2-3 | TRBD1 | TRBV12-3/TRBV12-4 | many
TGTGCCAGCCAAAGGACAGGGGGTATCTACGAGCAGTACTTC | CASQRTGGIYEQYF | TRBJ2-7 | TRBD1 | TRBV19 | medium-sized
TGTGCCAGCAGTGAAGGGACTAGCTACGAGACCCAGTACTTC | CASSEGTSYETQYF | TRBJ2-5 | TRBD2 | TRBV2 | many
TGTGCCAGCAGCTCGCGACAGGGAACGCAGTATTTT | CASSSRQGTQYF | TRBJ2-3 | TRBD1 | TRBV3-1 | NA
TGTGCCAGCAGTCCGGGACCCATTGGGGACTCACCCCTCCACTTT | CASSPGPIGDSPLHF | TRBJ1-6 | NA | TRBV6-6 | many
TGTGCCAGCAGCGCCGGGACAGAATATGGCTACACCTTC | CASSAGTEYGYTF | TRBJ1-2 | TRBD1 | TRBV9 | NA
TGTGCCAGCTCGGAGACAGGGAACCAAGCTAACTATGGCTACACCTTC | CASSETGNQANYGYTF | TRBJ1-2 | TRBD1 | TRBV18 | many
TGTGCCAGCAGGCGCGGGACAGGGGGCGAAAAACTGTTTTTT | CASRRGTGGEKLFF | TRBJ1-4 | TRBD1 | TRBV7-9 | few
TGCAGTGCCAGAGGGGGGGTTCAGCCCCAGCATTTT | CSARGGVQPQHF | TRBJ1-5 | NA | TRBV20-1 | many
TGCGCCAGCAGCCTCATGACAGGGAACTACGAGCAGTACTTC | CASSLMTGNYEQYF | TRBJ2-7 | TRBD1 | TRBV4-1 | NA
TGTGCCATCCGGGACAGGAACACCGGGGAGCTGTTTTTT | CAIRDRNTGELFF | TRBJ2-2 | TRBD1 | TRBV11-3 | NA
TGCAGTGCTAGTAAGGGGGCGAATCAGCCCCAGCATTTT | CSASKGANQPQHF | TRBJ1-5 | TRBD1 | TRBV20-1 | many
TGTGCCAGCAGCAGGGACACTCCCGGCTACGAGCAGTACTTC | CASSRDTPGYEQYF | TRBJ2-7 | NA | TRBV7-9 | few
TGTGCCTGGGATGACAGGGGTGGCACAGATACGCAGTATTTT | CAWDDRGGTDTQYF | TRBJ2-3 | TRBD1 | TRBV30 | many
TGCGCCAGCAGCGGTAGCGGCGACTCCTACAATGAGCAGTTCTTC | CASSGSGDSYNEQFF | TRBJ2-1 | NA | TRBV10-2 | many
TGTGCCAGCAGTTTAAGCGGGGGCTCCTACGAGCAGTACTTC | CASSLSGGSYEQYF | TRBJ2-7 | TRBD2 | TRBV12-3/TRBV12-4 | many
TGCAGCGCGGGGAGGGCTAGCGGACCGTACGAGCAGTACTTC | CSAGRASGPYEQYF | TRBJ2-7 | TRBD2 | TRBV20-1 | NA
TGTGCCATCAGTGGTCGAGGGGACGATGAGCAGTTCTTC | CAISGRGDDEQFF | TRBJ2-1 | NA | TRBV10-3 | many
TGTGCCAGCAGTGAAGTGACCAATGAGCAGTTCTTC | CASSEVTNEQFF | TRBJ2-1 | NA | TRBV6-1 | medium-sized
TGTGCCAGCAGCAAGACACAGGCACAGCCCCAGCATTTT | CASSKTQAQPQHF | TRBJ1-5 | NA | TRBV7-9 | once
TGCGCCAGCAGCTCCCTGGGGATGAACACTGAAGCTTTCTTT | CASSSLGMNTEAFF | TRBJ1-1 | NA | TRBV5-1 | many
TGTGCCAGCAGTAAAAAGAATAGCAATCAGCCCCAGCATTTT | CASSKKNSNQPQHF | TRBJ1-5 | NA | TRBV2 | few
TGTGCCAGCCGCGACAGAGCTAGCACAGATACGCAGTATTTT | CASRDRASTDTQYF | TRBJ2-3 | NA | TRBV6-1 | many
TGTGCCAGCAGTGTTGAGGTTGTTGACTATGGCTACACCTTC | CASSVEVVDYGYTF | TRBJ1-2 | NA | TRBV6-1 | many
TGTACCAGCAGTGAATTTGGAGGGACAGGTAGCGGCTACACCTTC | CTSSEFGGTGSGYTF | TRBJ1-2 | TRBD1 | TRBV6-2/TRBV6-3 | NA
TGTGCCAGCAGTTATACCGGGACAGGGGCAAACATTCAGTACTTC | CASSYTGTGANIQYF | TRBJ2-4 | TRBD1 | TRBV12-3/TRBV12-4 | few
TGTGCCAGCAGTTTGGGCCGGGGGGCGCGGCAAGAGACCCAGTACTTC | CASSLGRGARQETQYF | TRBJ2-5 | NA | TRBV28 | many
TGTGCCAGCATTGCCTCGGGGCGGGGCTCCTACAATGAGCAGTTCTTC | CASIASGRGSYNEQFF | TRBJ2-1 | NA | TRBV12-3/TRBV12-4 | NA
TGTGCCAGCAGGCAGGGGGAGGGCTATGGCTACACCTTC | CASRQGEGYGYTF | TRBJ1-2 | TRBD1 | TRBV2 | many
TGTGCCAGCAGAAAGACAGGGGTAAACATTCAGTACTTC | CASRKTGVNIQYF | TRBJ2-4 | TRBD1 | TRBV6-5 | many
TGTGCCAGCAGTTTTCTGTGGGAGACCCAGTACTTC | CASSFLWETQYF | TRBJ2-5 | NA | TRBV27 | few
TGTGCCACCAGTGGTAGCTCCTACAATGAGCAGTTCTTC | CATSGSSYNEQFF | TRBJ2-1 | NA | TRBV24-1 | many
TGCGCCAGCAGCCAAGCAAAGAAGGGGTCATCTGAAAACACCATATATTTT | CASSQAKKGSSENTIYF | TRBJ1-3 | NA | TRBV4-1 | few
TGTGCCATCAGTGACCCGGGACAGAGCTCTGGAAACACCATATATTTT | CAISDPGQSSGNTIYF | TRBJ1-3 | TRBD1 | TRBV10-3 | few
TGTGCCAGCAGTCTACAGCAGGGGGCAGTTGGGGCCAACGTCCTGACTTTC | CASSLQQGAVGANVLTF | TRBJ2-6 | TRBD1 | TRBV11-2 | many
TGCAGCGTTGGTGGGGGAAACACAGATACGCAGTATTTT | CSVGGGNTDTQYF | TRBJ2-3 | NA | TRBV29-1 | many
TGTGCCAGCAGCCGTTCCACCGGGGAGCTGTTTTTT | CASSRSTGELFF | TRBJ2-2 | NA | TRBV5-5 | many
TGCGTCAGCAGCCCGGGCGGACTCTATGGCTACACCTTC | CVSSPGGLYGYTF | TRBJ1-2 | NA | TRBV5-1 | few
TGTGCCAGCACAACAACCGGGGAGCTGTTTTTT | CASTTTGELFF | TRBJ2-2 | NA | TRBV6-5 | many
TGCAGTGCTAGAAAAGGGGGGAGCAATCAGCCCCAGCATTTT | CSARKGGSNQPQHF | TRBJ1-5 | NA | TRBV20-1 | many
TGTGCCAGCAGCTTAGCTTCGGGAACGGGCAGGGGGCCCTACGAGCAGTACTTC | CASSLASGTGRGPYEQYF | TRBJ2-7 | TRBD1 | TRBV11-2 | many
TGTGCCTGGAGAGGGACCTTCTCTGGAAACACCATATATTTT | CAWRGTFSGNTIYF | TRBJ1-3 | NA | TRBV30 | NA
TGTGCCAGCAGCCCTCAAGAGTTCCGGCTAGCGTCGGCCAAAAACATTCAGTACTTC | CASSPQEFRLASAKNIQYF | TRBJ2-4 | NA | TRBV3-2 | many